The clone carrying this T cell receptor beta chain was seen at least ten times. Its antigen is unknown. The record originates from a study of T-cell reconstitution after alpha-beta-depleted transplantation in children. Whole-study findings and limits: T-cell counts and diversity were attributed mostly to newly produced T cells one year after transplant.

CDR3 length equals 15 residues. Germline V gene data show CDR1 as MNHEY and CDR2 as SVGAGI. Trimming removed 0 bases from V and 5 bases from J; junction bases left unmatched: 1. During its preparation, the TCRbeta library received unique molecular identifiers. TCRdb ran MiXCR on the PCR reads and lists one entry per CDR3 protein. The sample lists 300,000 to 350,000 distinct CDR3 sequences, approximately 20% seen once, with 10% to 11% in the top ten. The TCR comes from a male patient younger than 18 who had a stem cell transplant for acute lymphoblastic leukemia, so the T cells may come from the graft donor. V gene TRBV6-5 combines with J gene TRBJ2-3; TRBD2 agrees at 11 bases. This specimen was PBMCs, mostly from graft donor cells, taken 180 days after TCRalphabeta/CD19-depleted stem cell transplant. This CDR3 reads CASSYSGLAGDTQYF. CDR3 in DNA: TGTGCCAGCAGTTACTCCGGACTAGCGGGAGATACGCAGTATTTT.